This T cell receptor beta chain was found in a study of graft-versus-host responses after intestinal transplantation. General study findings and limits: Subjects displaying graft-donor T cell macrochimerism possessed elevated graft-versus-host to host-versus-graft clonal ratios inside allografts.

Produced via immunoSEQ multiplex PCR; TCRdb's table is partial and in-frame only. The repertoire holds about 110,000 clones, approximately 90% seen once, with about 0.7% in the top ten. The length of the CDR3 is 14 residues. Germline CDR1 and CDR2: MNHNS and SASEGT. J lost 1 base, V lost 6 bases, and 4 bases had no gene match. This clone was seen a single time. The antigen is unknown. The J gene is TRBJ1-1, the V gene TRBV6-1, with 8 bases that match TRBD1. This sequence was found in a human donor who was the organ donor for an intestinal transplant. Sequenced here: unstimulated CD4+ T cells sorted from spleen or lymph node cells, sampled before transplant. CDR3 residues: CASRVGQANTEAFF. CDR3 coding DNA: TGTGCCAGCAGAGTGGGACAGGCGAACACTGAAGCTTTCTTT.